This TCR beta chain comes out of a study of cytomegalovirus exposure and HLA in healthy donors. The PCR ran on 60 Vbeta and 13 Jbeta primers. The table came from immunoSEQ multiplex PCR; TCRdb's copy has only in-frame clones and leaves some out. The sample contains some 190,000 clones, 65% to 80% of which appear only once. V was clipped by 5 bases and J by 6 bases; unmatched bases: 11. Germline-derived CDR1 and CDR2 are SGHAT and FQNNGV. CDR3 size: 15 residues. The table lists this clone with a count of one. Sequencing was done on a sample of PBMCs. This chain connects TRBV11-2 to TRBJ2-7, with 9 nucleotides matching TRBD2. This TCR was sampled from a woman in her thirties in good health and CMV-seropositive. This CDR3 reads CASSPGLAVFGEQYF. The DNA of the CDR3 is TGTGCCAGCAGCCCGGGACTAGCTGTATTCGGCGAGCAGTACTTC. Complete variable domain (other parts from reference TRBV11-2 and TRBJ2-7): EAGVAQSPRYKIIEKRQSVAFWCNPISGHATLYWYQQILGQGPKLLIQFQNNGVVDDSQLPKDRFSAERLKGVDSTLKIQPAKLEDSAVYLCASSPGLAVFGEQYFGPGTRLTVT.